Included here is one T cell receptor (beta chain) sequence, with context. These data are taken from a study of blood T cell repertoires in COVID-19. Study-level information: Italy, Spain and the United States were the sources of the convalescent and acute COVID-19 samples. Nucleic acid was either cDNA or gDNA, and it came from T cells, B-cell-depleted T cells, or PBMCs.

In the original processing: How many nucleated cells were present was estimated from reference gene primer amplification. Libraries were prepared by immunoSEQ multiplex PCR; TCRdb keeps only in-frame clonotypes and omits some of them. That table is the source of V, J and clone size, and D and trimming were worked out from the DNA. In the table there are about 200,000 clones, 92% of which are singletons. Seattle-derived patients entered the study during active infection and were followed longitudinally. The germline V gene has CDR1 SGHRS and CDR2 YFSETQ. The ends lost 1 base at V and 11 bases at J; junction bases unmatched: 8. The CDR3 consists of 15 residues.

The receptor's source is a man aged 55-75 years with COVID-19, enrolled during active disease. Specimen: peripheral blood. The chain uses TRBV5-1 and TRBJ1-6; 8 nucleotides align to TRBD1. The CDR3 protein is CASSLSTGVKAPLHF. The CDR3 DNA reads as TGCGCCAGCAGCTTGTCGACAGGGGTTAAGGCACCCCTCCACTTT.